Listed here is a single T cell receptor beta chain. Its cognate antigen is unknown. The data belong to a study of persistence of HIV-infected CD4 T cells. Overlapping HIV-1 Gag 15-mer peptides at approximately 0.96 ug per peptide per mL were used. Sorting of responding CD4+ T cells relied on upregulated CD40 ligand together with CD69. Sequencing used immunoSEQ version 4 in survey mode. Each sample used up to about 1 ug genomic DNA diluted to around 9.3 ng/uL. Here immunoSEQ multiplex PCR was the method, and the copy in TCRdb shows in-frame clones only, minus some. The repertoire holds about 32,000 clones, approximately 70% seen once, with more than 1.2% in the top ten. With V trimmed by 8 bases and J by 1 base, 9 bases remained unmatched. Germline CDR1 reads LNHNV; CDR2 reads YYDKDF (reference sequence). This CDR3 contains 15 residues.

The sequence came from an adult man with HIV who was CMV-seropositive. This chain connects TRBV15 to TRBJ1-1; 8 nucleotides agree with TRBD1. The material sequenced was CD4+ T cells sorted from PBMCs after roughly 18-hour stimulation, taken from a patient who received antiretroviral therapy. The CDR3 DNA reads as TGTGCCACCGCCCCCCAGGGGGCGCCGAACACTGAAGCTTTCTTT. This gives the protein CATAPQGAPNTEAFF.